The 20 T cell receptor beta chains below come from one sample, sequenced in a study of T cells in Graves' hyperthyroidism and ophthalmopathy. Researchers amplified the TCR beta CDR3 regions from RNA transcripts. A set of HTBI primers served as the primers for a first-round RT-PCR of the TCR CDR3. Via MiXCR, TCRdb re-called the multiplex PCR reads, giving one row per CDR3 protein. Of 300,000 or so distinct CDR3 sequences listed, roughly 15% are singletons. The material sequenced was blood. These receptors were obtained from a man younger than 40 with Graves' hyperthyroidism.

CDR3 DNA sequence: TGTGCCAGCAGCCTCAGGGGCACCCACAATGAGCAGTTCTTC. Translated, it gives CASSLRGTHNEQFF. The gene calls are TRBV11-3 and TRBJ2-1, with TRBD1 as a possible D gene (6 bases). The CDR3 runs to 14 residues. Germline V CDR1 and CDR2: SGHNT, YENEEA. V lost 5 bases and J 5 bases, leaving 13 bases between the germline ends. The full variable domain, rest sourced from reference TRBV11-3 and TRBJ2-1, is EAGVVQSPRYKIIEKKQPVAFWCNPISGHNTLYWYLQNLGQGPELLIRYENEEAVDDSQLPKDRFSAERLKGVDSTLKIQPAELGDSAVYLCASSLRGTHNEQFFGPGTRLTVL.

This clonotype has ten or more counts. The chain uses TRBV30 and TRBJ1-1; D may be TRBD1 (5 bases). V shed 1 base and J shed 8 bases, with 8 bases lying between them. The length of the CDR3 is 11 residues. Germline CDR1 reads GTSNPN; CDR2 reads SVGIG (reference sequence). The CDR3 DNA reads as TGTGCCTGGAGTGCGACAGCCGAAGCTTTCTTT. Protein: CAWSATAEAFF.

This clonotype was detected ten times or more. This chain links TRBV27 with TRBJ2-2, with TRBD2 matching 15 bases. Trimming at V came to 4 bases and at J to 7 bases, leaving 10 bases not matched to a gene. The CDR3 has 18 residues. Germline values: CDR1 MNHEY, CDR2 SMNVEV (reference sequence). The CDR3 loop is CASSSQGLAGGPLGELFF. In DNA form, the CDR3 reads TGTGCCAGCAGTTCCCAGGGACTAGCGGGAGGCCCACTCGGGGAGCTGTTTTTT.

Concerning this clonotype: Just one base apart from a much larger clone, this may be a read error. The CDR3 protein is CASSLVGYGYTF. CDR3 coding DNA: TGTGCCAGCAGCTTGGTGGGGTATGGCTACACCTTC. The chain employs TRBV5-6 and TRBJ1-2; D gene uncertain. The length of the CDR3 is 12 residues. V gave up 0 bases and J gave up 5 bases, with 5 bases separating them. Per germline, CDR1 SGHDT and CDR2 YYEEEE.

This clonotype has ten or more counts. The chain uses TRBV2 and TRBJ1-2; no clear D gene. The CDR3 has 14 residues. The ends were cut back, 0 bases at V and 8 bases at J, with 13 bases in the middle. Germline loops: CDR1 SNHLY, CDR2 FYNNEI. CDR3 loop: CASSEAPSIEGYTF. The CDR3 DNA sequence: TGTGCCAGCAGTGAAGCGCCGAGTATCGAGGGCTACACCTTC. Full variable domain (remainder filled in from reference TRBV2 and TRBJ1-2): EPEVTQTPSHQVTQMGQEVILRCVPISNHLYFYWYRQILGQKVEFLVSFYNNEISEKSEIFDDQFSVERPDGSNFTLKIRSTKLEDSAMYFCASSEAPSIEGYTFGSGTRLTVV.

In this sample, this clonotype turned up many times. The DNA of the CDR3 is TGTGCCACCAGTCCAGGCTGGGGGGCTGAAGCTTTCTTT. It encodes CATSPGWGAEAFF. The chain recombines TRBV15 with TRBJ1-1; a weak D match, TRBD1 (5 bases). CDR1 is LNHNV, CDR2 YYDKDF, per germline (reference sequence). V lost 6 bases and J 6 bases, leaving 14 bases between the germline ends. CDR3 size: 13 residues. Supplemented by reference TRBV15 and TRBJ1-1, the full variable domain reads DAMVIQNPRYQVTQFGKPVTLSCSQTLNHNVMYWYQQKSSQAPKLLFHYYDKDFNNEADTPDNFQSRRPNTSFCFLDIRSPGLGDTAMYLCATSPGWGAEAFFGQGTRLTVV.

This clonotype was picked up many times. This chain joins TRBV12-3 or TRBV12-4 and TRBJ2-5; no firm D call. The germline V and J ends were trimmed by 3 bases and 0 bases, with 8 bases remaining between them. The CDR3 is 14 amino acids. DNA for the CDR3: TGTGCCAGCAGTTTTGGGGATAACCAAGAGACCCAGTACTTC. It translates to CASSFGDNQETQYF.

The chain uses TRBV18 and TRBJ2-1, with a tentative D call TRBD1 (5 bases). Looked up from germline, CDR1 is KGHSH and CDR2 is LQKENI. V dropped 4 bases and J dropped 5 bases, with 12 bases sitting between them. The CDR3 runs 14 residues. This chain's CDR3 is CASSRLTEDNEQFF. CDR3 sequence (DNA): TGTGCCAGCTCACGACTGACAGAAGACAATGAGCAGTTCTTC.

As for this clonotype: Its ends do not fully match the called genes, so a read error is possible. V usage is TRBV3-1 and J usage is TRBJ1-1; D possibly corresponds to TRBD1 (6 bases). CDR3 length: 15 amino acids. The germline V gene encodes CDR1 LGHDT and CDR2 YNNKEL (reference sequence). The CDR3 spells CASSATGSRDTEVFF. The DNA for the CDR3 is TGTGCCAGCAGCGCCACAGGATCTCGGGACACTGAAGTTTTCTTT.

This chain joins TRBV12-3 or TRBV12-4 and TRBJ2-1, with D perhaps matching TRBD2 (5 bases). The CDR3 has 19 amino acids. The V and J ends lost 0 bases and 4 bases respectively, with 22 bases between them. The CDR3 region has the DNA TGTGCCAGCAGTTTAGCCACCCCTGATGGGCGGGCCCTGTACAATGAGCAGTTCTTC. Protein sequence: CASSLATPDGRALYNEQFF.

This clonotype was recorded at least ten times. V is TRBV7-9 and J is TRBJ2-1, with D unresolved. V was cut by 3 bases and J by 8 bases, with 14 bases left in between. From germline, CDR1 is SEHNR and CDR2 FQNEAQ (reference sequence). This CDR3 has 14 amino acids. The CDR3 bases are TGTGCCAGCAGCTTGATGGGCTCCTGGGATGAGCAGTTCTTC. It encodes CASSLMGSWDEQFF.

The table lists this clonotype with many counts. CDR3 residues: CSARARTSGVYEQYF. The CDR3 DNA sequence: TGCAGTGCTCGGGCTAGGACTAGCGGGGTCTACGAGCAGTACTTC. The chain has TRBV20-1 and TRBJ2-7; 12 bases match TRBD2. The CDR3 is made up of 15 amino acids. V trimming: 5 bases; J trimming: 3 bases; junction bases outside the gene matches: 8. Looked up from germline, CDR1 is DFQATT and CDR2 is SNEGSKA (reference sequence).

This clonotype appeared many times. The J gene is TRBJ2-1, the V gene TRBV6-1; 7 nucleotides align to TRBD1. This CDR3 is 17 amino acids long. J gave up 4 bases and V 7 bases, and 16 bases lay outside the gene matches. Looked up from germline, CDR1 is MNHNS and CDR2 is SASEGT. The CDR3 bases are TGTGCCAGCACCCCTAGGATGAAGGGGGCGGCATACAATGAGCAGTTCTTC. Its protein product is CASTPRMKGAAYNEQFF.

This clonotype was recorded at least ten times. V usage is TRBV4-1 and J usage is TRBJ2-7; D remains ambiguous. The CDR3 has 13 residues. With 0 bases removed from V and 4 bases from J, the gap between germline ends came to 7 bases. Germline CDR1 and CDR2: MGHRA and YSYEKL. The CDR3 DNA reads TGCGCCAGCAGCCAAGATATTCCGTACGAGCAGTACTTC. Its protein is CASSQDIPYEQYF.

This clonotype was counted ten times or more. The chain joins TRBV7-2 to TRBJ2-3, with D perhaps matching TRBD2 (5 bases). The V gene's germline CDR1 is SGHTA and CDR2 FQGNSA. CDR3 size: 14 residues. Trimming shortened V by 6 bases and J by 2 bases, and 12 bases separated the two germline ends. CDR3 nucleotide sequence: TGTGCCAGCAGTTTCACGGGGTTCACAGATACGCAGTATTTT. Translated, it gives CASSFTGFTDTQYF.

This clonotype came up many times. V is TRBV7-2 and J is TRBJ2-1; TRBD2 matches 15 bases. The V segment lost 5 bases and the J segment 8 bases; nucleotides outside the gene matches: 10. This CDR3 has 17 amino acids. Germline values: CDR1 SGHTA, CDR2 FQGNSA. CDR3 sequence reads: CASSPGLAGGENDEQFF. The CDR3 bases are TGTGCCAGCAGCCCGGGACTAGCGGGGGGAGAGAACGATGAGCAGTTCTTC.

This clonotype was seen a handful of times. The V call is TRBV11-2, the J call TRBJ1-6; a weak D match, TRBD1 (5 bases). V lost 5 bases and J 10 bases, leaving 21 bases between the germline ends. Germline lookup yields CDR1 SGHAT and CDR2 FQNNGV. The CDR3 consists of 16 residues. The CDR3: CASSTIGQGVDSPLHF. The CDR3 DNA reads as TGTGCCAGCAGCACCATAGGACAAGGAGTCGACTCACCCCTCCACTTT.

This clonotype was seen repeatedly, ten times or more. The chain combines TRBV5-4 with TRBJ2-3; D gene uncertain. The CDR3 is 13 amino acids. Per the germline V gene, CDR1 is SGHNT and CDR2 is YYREEE (reference sequence). V lost 4 bases, J lost 4 bases, and 10 bases lay in between. The CDR3 DNA sequence: TGTGCCAGCAGCGTACTGGTTTCAGATACGCAGTATTTT. Translating gives CASSVLVSDTQYF.

This clonotype came up many times. The V call is TRBV12-3 or TRBV12-4, the J call TRBJ1-5, with D unclear. The V and J ends lost 8 bases and 9 bases respectively, with 17 bases between them. This CDR3 is built from 13 residues. CDR3 in DNA: TGTGCCAGCGGGGTGGATCGGGGTCCGCCCCAGCATTTT. Translated, it gives CASGVDRGPPQHF.

This clonotype appeared many times. This rearrangement joins TRBV20-1 to TRBJ2-3, with no clear D. The CDR3 runs to 12 residues. The V and J ends lost 6 bases and 5 bases respectively, with 12 bases between them. Germline CDR1 DFQATT, CDR2 SNEGSKA (reference sequence). As DNA, the CDR3 is TGCAGTGCCCAAAAGAATCTAGATACGCAGTATTTT. Translated: CSAQKNLDTQYF.